What follows are 7 T cell receptor beta chains derived from one specimen sequenced in a study of OX40 agonist ivuxolimab in advanced cancers. TCRdb keeps only in-frame clones here, not all; method: immunoSEQ multiplex PCR. The repertoire consists of about 22,000 clones, with 65% to 80% occurring once and the leading ten covering approximately 15%. The material sequenced was CD4+ or CD8+ T cells sorted from blood, taken in a trial of the OX40 agonist ivuxolimab. These receptors were collected from an adult with an advanced solid tumor such as melanoma, head and neck, liver or kidney cancer.

The rearrangement joins TRBV7-3 to TRBJ1-6; D is unresolved. This CDR3 is built from 13 residues. Trimming cost V 5 bases and J 6 bases, with 8 bases left between them. Germline V gene sequence: CDR1 SGHTA, CDR2 FQGTGA. Here the CDR3 reads CASSPRANSPLHF. DNA for the CDR3: TGTGCCAGCAGCCCTCGCGCTAATTCACCCCTCCACTTT.

The count of this clone is one. V is TRBV19 and J is TRBJ1-5, with 8 bases that match TRBD1. The germline V gene encodes CDR1 LNHDA and CDR2 SQIVND (reference sequence). The V and J ends lost 3 bases and 5 bases, in that order; junction bases with no gene match: 6. This CDR3 has 15 amino acids. CDR3 amino acids: CASSIGTGSYQPQHF. DNA of the CDR3: TGTGCCAGTAGTATTGGGACAGGTAGTTATCAGCCCCAGCATTTT.

The chain's CDR3 is CASSLGGFSNQPQHF. CDR3 in DNA: TGCGCCAGCAGCCTGGGGGGGTTTAGCAATCAGCCCCAGCATTTT. This chain uses TRBV5-1 with TRBJ1-5; D perhaps matches TRBD1 (5 bases). The CDR3 extends over 15 amino acids. V dropped 4 bases and J dropped 0 bases, with 11 bases sitting between them. Germline CDR1 SGHRS, CDR2 YFSETQ.

The CDR3 region is CASSESLGSLTAYEQYF. The CDR3 DNA sequence: TGTGCCAGCAGTGAATCCTTGGGATCACTTACGGCCTACGAGCAGTACTTC. V usage is TRBV2 and J usage is TRBJ2-7; D remains ambiguous. Germline lookup yields CDR1 SNHLY and CDR2 FYNNEI. The CDR3 has 17 amino acids. With 2 bases removed from V and 2 bases from J, the gap between germline ends came to 19 bases.

V usage is TRBV14 and J usage is TRBJ2-5; D might be TRBD1 or TRBD2, each matching 6 bases. Per the germline V gene, CDR1 is SGHDN and CDR2 is FVKESK. V shed 5 bases and J shed 0 bases, with 16 bases lying between them. This CDR3 region has 16 residues. For the CDR3, the DNA is TGTGCCAGCAGCGCTCAGAAGGGGGGCTACCAAGAGACCCAGTACTTC. The encoded protein is CASSAQKGGYQETQYF.

This chain uses TRBV7-7 with TRBJ2-5; tentatively, D is TRBD2 (5 bases). V was shortened by 1 base and J by 4 bases, with 13 bases between the two germline ends. The CDR3 sequence is 15 residues long. Germline values: CDR1 SSHAT, CDR2 FNYEAQ (reference sequence). The CDR3 loop is CASSLGPGIGETQYF. The CDR3 bases are TGTGCCAGCAGCTTAGGGCCGGGAATAGGAGAGACCCAGTACTTC.

This sequence joins TRBV9 and TRBJ1-5; the D gene is possibly TRBD1 (6 bases). There are 14 residues in the CDR3. Germline CDR1 and CDR2: SGDLS and YYNGEE. The V end was cut by 0 bases, the J end by 2 bases, with 6 bases between. The CDR3 is CASSVEGGNQPQHF. The CDR3 DNA is TGTGCCAGCAGCGTAGAGGGGGGCAATCAGCCCCAGCATTTT. The full variable domain, its missing parts supplied by reference TRBV9 and TRBJ1-5, is DSGVTQTPKHLITATGQRVTLRCSPRSGDLSVYWYQQSLDQGLQFLIQYYNGEERAKGNILERFSAQQFPDLHSELNLSSLELGDSALYFCASSVEGGNQPQHFGDGTRLSIL.